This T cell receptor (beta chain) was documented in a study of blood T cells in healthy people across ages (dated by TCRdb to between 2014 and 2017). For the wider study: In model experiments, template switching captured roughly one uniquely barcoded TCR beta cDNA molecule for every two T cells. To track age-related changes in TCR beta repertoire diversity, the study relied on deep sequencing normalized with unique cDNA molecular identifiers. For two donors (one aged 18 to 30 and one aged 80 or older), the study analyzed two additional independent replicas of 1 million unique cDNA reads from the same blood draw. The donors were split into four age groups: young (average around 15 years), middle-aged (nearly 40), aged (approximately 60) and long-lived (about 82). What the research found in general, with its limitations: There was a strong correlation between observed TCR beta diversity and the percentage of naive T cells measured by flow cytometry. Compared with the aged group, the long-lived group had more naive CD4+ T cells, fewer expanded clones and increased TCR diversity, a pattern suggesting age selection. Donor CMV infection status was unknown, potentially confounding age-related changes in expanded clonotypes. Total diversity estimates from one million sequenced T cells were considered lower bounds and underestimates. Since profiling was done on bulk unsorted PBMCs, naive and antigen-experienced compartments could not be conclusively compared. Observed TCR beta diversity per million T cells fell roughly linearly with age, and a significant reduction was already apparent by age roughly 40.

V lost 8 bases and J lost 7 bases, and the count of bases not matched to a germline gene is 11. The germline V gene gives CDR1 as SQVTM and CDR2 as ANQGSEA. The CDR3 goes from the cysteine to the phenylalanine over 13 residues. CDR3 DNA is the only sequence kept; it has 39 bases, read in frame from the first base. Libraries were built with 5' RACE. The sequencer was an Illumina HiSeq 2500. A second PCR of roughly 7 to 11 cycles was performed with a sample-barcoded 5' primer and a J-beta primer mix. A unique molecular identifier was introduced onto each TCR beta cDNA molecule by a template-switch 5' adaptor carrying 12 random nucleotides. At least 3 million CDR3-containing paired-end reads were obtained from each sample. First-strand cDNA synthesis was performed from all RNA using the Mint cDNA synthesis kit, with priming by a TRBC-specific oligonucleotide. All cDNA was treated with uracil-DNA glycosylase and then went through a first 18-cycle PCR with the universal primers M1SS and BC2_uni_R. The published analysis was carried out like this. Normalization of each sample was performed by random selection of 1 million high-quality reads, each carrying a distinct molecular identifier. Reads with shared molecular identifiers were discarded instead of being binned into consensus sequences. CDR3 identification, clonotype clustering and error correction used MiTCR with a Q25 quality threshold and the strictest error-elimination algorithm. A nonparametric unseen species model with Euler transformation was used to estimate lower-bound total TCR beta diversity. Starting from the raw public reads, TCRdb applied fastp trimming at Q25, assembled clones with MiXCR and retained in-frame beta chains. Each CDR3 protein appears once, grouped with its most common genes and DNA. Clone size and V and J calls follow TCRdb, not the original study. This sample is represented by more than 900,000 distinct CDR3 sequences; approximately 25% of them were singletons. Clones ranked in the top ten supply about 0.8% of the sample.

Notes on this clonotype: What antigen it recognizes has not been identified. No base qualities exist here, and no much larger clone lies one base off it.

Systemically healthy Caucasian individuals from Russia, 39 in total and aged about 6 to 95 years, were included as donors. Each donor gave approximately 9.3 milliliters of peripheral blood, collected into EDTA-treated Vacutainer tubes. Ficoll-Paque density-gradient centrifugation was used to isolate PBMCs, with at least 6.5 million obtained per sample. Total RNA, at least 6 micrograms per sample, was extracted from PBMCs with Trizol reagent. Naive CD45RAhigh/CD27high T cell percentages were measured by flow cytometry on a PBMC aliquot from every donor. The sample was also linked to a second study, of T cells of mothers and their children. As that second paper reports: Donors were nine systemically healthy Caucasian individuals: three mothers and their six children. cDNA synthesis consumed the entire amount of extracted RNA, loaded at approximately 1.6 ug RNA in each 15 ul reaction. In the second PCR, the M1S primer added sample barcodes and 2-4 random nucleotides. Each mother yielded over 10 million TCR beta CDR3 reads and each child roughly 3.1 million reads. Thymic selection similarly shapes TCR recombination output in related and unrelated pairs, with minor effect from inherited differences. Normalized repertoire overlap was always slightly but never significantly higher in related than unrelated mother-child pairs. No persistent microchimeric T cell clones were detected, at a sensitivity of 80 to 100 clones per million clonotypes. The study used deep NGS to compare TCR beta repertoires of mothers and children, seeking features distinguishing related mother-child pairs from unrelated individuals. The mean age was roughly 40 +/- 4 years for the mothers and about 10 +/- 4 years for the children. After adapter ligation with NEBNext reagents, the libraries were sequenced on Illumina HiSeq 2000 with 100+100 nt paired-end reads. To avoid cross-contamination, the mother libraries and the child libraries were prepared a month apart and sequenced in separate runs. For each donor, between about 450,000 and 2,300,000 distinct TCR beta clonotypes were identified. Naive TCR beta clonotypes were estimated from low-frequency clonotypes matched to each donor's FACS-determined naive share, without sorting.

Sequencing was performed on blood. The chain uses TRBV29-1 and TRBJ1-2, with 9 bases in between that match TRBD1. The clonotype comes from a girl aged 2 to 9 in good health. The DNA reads TGCAGCACCACTTCCGAGACAGGGGGTGGCTACACCTTC. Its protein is CSTTSETGGGYTF.